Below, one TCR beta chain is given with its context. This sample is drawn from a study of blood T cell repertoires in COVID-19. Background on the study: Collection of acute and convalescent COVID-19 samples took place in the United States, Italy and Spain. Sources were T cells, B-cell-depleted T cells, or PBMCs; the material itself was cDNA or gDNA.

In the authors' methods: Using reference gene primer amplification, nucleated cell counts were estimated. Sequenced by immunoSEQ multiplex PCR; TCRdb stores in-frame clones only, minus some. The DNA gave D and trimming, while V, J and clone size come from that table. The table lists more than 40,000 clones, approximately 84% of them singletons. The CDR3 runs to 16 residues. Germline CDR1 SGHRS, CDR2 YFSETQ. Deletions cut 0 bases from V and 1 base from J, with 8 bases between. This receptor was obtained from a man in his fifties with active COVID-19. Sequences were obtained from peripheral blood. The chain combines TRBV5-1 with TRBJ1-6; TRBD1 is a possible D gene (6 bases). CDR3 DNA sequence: TGCGCCAGCAGCTTGGACAGGGCGTCCTATAATTCACCCCTCCACTTT. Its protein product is CASSLDRASYNSPLHF.